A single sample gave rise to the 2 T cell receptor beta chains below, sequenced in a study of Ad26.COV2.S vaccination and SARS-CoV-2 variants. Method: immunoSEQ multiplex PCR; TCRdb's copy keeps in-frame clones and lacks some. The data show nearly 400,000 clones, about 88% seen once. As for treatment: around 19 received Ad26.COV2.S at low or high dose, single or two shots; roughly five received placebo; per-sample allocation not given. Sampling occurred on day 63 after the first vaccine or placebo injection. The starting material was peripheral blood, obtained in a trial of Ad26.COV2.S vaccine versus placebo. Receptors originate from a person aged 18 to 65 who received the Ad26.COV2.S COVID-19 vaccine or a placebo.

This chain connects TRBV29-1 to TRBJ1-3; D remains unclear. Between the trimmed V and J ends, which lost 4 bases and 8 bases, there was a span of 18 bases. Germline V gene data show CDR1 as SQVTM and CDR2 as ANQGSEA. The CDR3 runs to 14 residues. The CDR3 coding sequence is TGCAGCGTTGCTAGCCCGGGTTACCTTGACACCATATATTTT. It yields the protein CSVASPGYLDTIYF.

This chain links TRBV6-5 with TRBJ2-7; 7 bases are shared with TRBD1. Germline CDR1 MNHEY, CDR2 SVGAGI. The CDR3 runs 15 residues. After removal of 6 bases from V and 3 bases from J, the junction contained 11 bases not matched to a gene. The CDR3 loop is CASSPGQAGIYEQYF. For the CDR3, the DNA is TGTGCCAGCAGCCCCGGACAGGCTGGGATCTACGAGCAGTACTTC.